The 25 T cell receptor beta chains reported below all come from one sample, sequenced in a study of cytomegalovirus exposure and HLA in healthy donors. PCR involved 60 Vbeta and 13 Jbeta primers. Clones were read by immunoSEQ multiplex PCR, and TCRdb kept only the in-frame ones, dropping some. Counted here are over 150,000 clones, approximately 80% occurring once; the ten biggest clones make up 0.098%. The sequenced sample was PBMCs. Receptor source: a boy aged 2 to 10 in good health and CMV-seronegative.

The chain couples TRBV6-1 to TRBJ2-5; maybe TRBD1 (6 bases). Trimming shortened V by 5 bases and J by 5 bases, and 15 bases separated the two germline ends. The CDR3 sequence is 14 residues long. Germline V gives CDR1 MNHNS, CDR2 SASEGT. The CDR3: CASSPGQYGETQYF. CDR3 nucleotides: TGTGCCAGCAGTCCGGGACAATATGGGGAGACCCAGTACTTC.

V gene TRBV7-2 combines with J gene TRBJ2-1; D unresolved. With 1 base removed from V and 1 base from J, the gap between germline ends came to 11 bases. The V gene's germline CDR1 is SGHTA and CDR2 FQGNSA. The CDR3 loop spans 16 amino acids. In DNA, the CDR3 is TGTGCCAGCAGCTTAGATGTAGTCGGTTCCTACAATGAGCAGTTCTTC. This translates into CASSLDVVGSYNEQFF.

This chain uses TRBV2 with TRBJ1-1; TRBD1 is a possible D gene (6 bases). This CDR3 has 14 amino acids. V was cut by 2 bases and J by 2 bases, with 9 bases left in between. In germline, CDR1 is SNHLY, CDR2 FYNNEI. CDR3 DNA sequence: TGTGCCAGCAGTGAAAGGGACATTAACACTGAAGCTTTCTTT. Translated: CASSERDINTEAFF.

Comment on this clone: This sample includes further DNA sequences coding for the same CDR3. The V gene is TRBV4-3, the J gene TRBJ2-3, with 15 bases matching TRBD2. The V and J ends lost 1 base and 3 bases, in that order; junction bases with no gene match: 2. CDR1 and CDR2 (germline): LGHNA, YSLEER. The CDR3 sequence is 17 residues long. CDR3 loop: CASSQAGTSGGTDTQYF. The CDR3 nucleotides are TGCGCCAGCAGCCAAGCTGGGACTAGCGGGGGGACAGATACGCAGTATTTT.

This chain uses TRBV4-2 with TRBJ2-7; weak D call: TRBD1 (6 bases). The CDR3 covers 14 residues. The V gene's germline CDR1 is LGHNA and CDR2 YNFKEQ. Trimming left V 4 bases short and J 0 bases short, with 10 bases between. CDR3 sequence (DNA): TGTGCCAGCAGCCCCTCGACAGGCTCCTACGAGCAGTACTTC. Translating gives CASSPSTGSYEQYF.

The rearrangement uses TRBV5-4 and TRBJ1-2; D gene unclear. CDR1 is SGHNT, CDR2 YYREEE, per germline (reference sequence). The CDR3 consists of 14 residues. The germline V and J ends were trimmed by 0 bases and 2 bases, with 8 bases remaining between them. CDR3 DNA sequence: TGTGCCAGCAGCTTGGTCGGGGAGAACTATGGCTACACCTTC. Amino acid sequence: CASSLVGENYGYTF.

A single count supports this clone. The chain uses TRBV19 and TRBJ2-7; 9 bases line up with TRBD1. V shed 4 bases, J shed 2 bases, and the junction held 12 bases outside the gene matches. This CDR3 region has 17 residues. Germline V lookup: CDR1 LNHDA, CDR2 SQIVND (reference sequence). The CDR3 spells CASSTRKGTGKTYEQYF. The CDR3 DNA follows: TGTGCCAGTAGTACCAGAAAAGGGACAGGGAAGACCTACGAGCAGTACTTC.

This clone was seen a few times. The chain has TRBV7-2 and TRBJ2-3; D not certain. This CDR3 has 15 amino acids. CDR1 is SGHTA and CDR2 is FQGNSA in the germline V gene. Deletions cut 6 bases from V and 2 bases from J, with 15 bases between. In DNA form, the CDR3 reads TGTGCCAGCAGAATGCCTGGTCTACTCACAGATACGCAGTATTTT. It codes for CASRMPGLLTDTQYF.

CDR3: CASSFGGTGTDTQYF. The CDR3 DNA reads as TGCGCCAGCAGCTTTGGAGGGACAGGCACAGATACGCAGTATTTT. The V and J genes are TRBV5-1 and TRBJ2-3; D perhaps matches TRBD1 (7 bases). Trimming took 2 bases from V and 1 from J, leaving 11 bases between them. Germline CDR1 is SGHRS and CDR2 is YFSETQ. The CDR3 is 15 residues long.

CDR3 amino acids: CASSLVGAGTSEQYF. Written as DNA, the CDR3 is TGCGCCAGCAGCTTGGTGGGGGCTGGCACAAGCGAGCAGTACTTC. The chain joins TRBV5-1 to TRBJ2-7; tentatively, D is TRBD1 (6 bases). The V gene lost 0 bases and the J gene lost 6 bases, with 16 bases spanning the gap. The CDR3 runs 15 residues. CDR1 and CDR2 from the germline V gene are SGHRS and YFSETQ.

The CDR3 spells CASTLLTSGGGETQYF. The CDR3 nucleotides are TGCGCCAGCACCCTCCTGACTAGCGGGGGCGGGGAGACCCAGTACTTC. V usage is TRBV5-1 and J usage is TRBJ2-5; TRBD2 matches at 12 bases. Germline V gene sequence: CDR1 SGHRS, CDR2 YFSETQ. Trimming took 6 bases from V and 5 from J; bases not matched to a gene: 11. The CDR3 runs to 16 residues.

The chain links TRBV19 to TRBJ2-5, with 10 bases that match TRBD2. The length of the CDR3 is 16 residues. CDR1 and CDR2 from the germline V gene are LNHDA and SQIVND (reference sequence). The V and J ends lost 3 bases and 3 bases, in that order; junction bases with no gene match: 7. Here the CDR3 DNA reads TGTGCCAGTAGTATCCCCCGGACTAGCGGCAAAGAGACCCAGTACTTC. Translating gives CASSIPRTSGKETQYF.

The rearrangement joins TRBV9 to TRBJ2-7; the match to TRBD1 covers 7 bases. The CDR3 has 14 amino acids. V was pared by 4 bases and J by 0 bases, with 4 bases of the junction left unmatched. Germline V gives CDR1 SGDLS, CDR2 YYNGEE. The CDR3 DNA is TGTGCCAGCAGCAGGGACAGAACCTCCTACGAGCAGTACTTC. Its protein product is CASSRDRTSYEQYF.

The chain links TRBV6-5 to TRBJ1-1; D unresolved. The CDR3 spans 13 residues. V gave up 2 bases and J gave up 3 bases, with 7 bases separating them. Per germline, CDR1 MNHEY and CDR2 SVGAGI. CDR3 region: CASSYRRDTEAFF. The CDR3 nucleotides read TGTGCCAGCAGTTACCGCCGGGACACTGAAGCTTTCTTT.

This rearrangement joins TRBV4-3 to TRBJ1-2, with 8 positions matching TRBD1. Per the germline V gene, CDR1 is LGHNA and CDR2 is YSLEER. This CDR3 comprises 16 residues. V gave up 1 base and J gave up 4 bases; unmatched junction bases: 8. CDR3 bases: TGCGCCAGCAGCCAAGGGGGACAGGAGTTCCTCTATGGCTACACCTTC. This encodes CASSQGGQEFLYGYTF.

J is TRBJ2-1 and V is TRBV25-1; 7 bases are a match to TRBD2. The CDR3 is made up of 15 amino acids. The V segment lost 1 base and the J segment 6 bases; nucleotides outside the gene matches: 6. Germline assignment: CDR1 MGHDK and CDR2 SYGVNS. DNA of the CDR3: TGTGCCAGCAGTGAATTTGGGGGGGTATCCAATGAGCAGTTCTTC. Protein product: CASSEFGGVSNEQFF.

V gene TRBV7-6 combines with J gene TRBJ2-1; 7 bases align to TRBD2. The CDR3 totals 14 residues. The V and J ends lost 5 bases and 7 bases, in that order; junction bases with no gene match: 8. The germline V gene encodes CDR1 SGHVS and CDR2 FNYEAQ. CDR3 bases: TGTGCCAGCAGCCCTAGCGGAAGGGAGAATGAGCAGTTCTTC. Protein product: CASSPSGRENEQFF.

The rearrangement links TRBV7-8 to TRBJ2-1, with 8 nucleotides matching TRBD2. CDR3 length: 17 residues. V was pared by 1 base and J by 7 bases, with 12 bases of the junction left unmatched. Germline V gives CDR1 SGHVS, CDR2 FQNEAQ. The chain's CDR3 is CASSLGSVPGGSNEQFF. The CDR3 DNA sequence: TGTGCCAGCAGCTTAGGGTCTGTCCCGGGGGGGTCAAATGAGCAGTTCTTC.

The J gene is TRBJ2-7, the V gene TRBV2; 8 positions match TRBD1. J gave up 1 base and V 7 bases, and 9 bases lay outside the gene matches. Germline CDR1 SNHLY, CDR2 FYNNEI. This CDR3 has 15 residues. The CDR3 DNA reads TGTGCCAGCAACTTTGGACAGGGTCAATCCTACGAGCAGTACTTC. Translated, it gives CASNFGQGQSYEQYF.

The J gene is TRBJ1-1, the V gene TRBV6-5; 7 bases fit TRBD1. Germline loops: CDR1 MNHEY, CDR2 SVGAGI. J gave up 4 bases and V 4 bases, and 9 bases lay outside the gene matches. The CDR3 covers 15 residues. CDR3 residues: CASSFSTGNPTEAFF. DNA of the CDR3: TGTGCCAGCAGTTTCTCGACAGGGAACCCCACTGAAGCTTTCTTT.

The chain uses TRBV10-3 and TRBJ2-5, with 8 bases lining up with TRBD2. Germline assignment: CDR1 ENHRY and CDR2 SYGVKD. V was pared by 8 bases and J by 5 bases, with 7 bases of the junction left unmatched. This CDR3 has 13 residues. In DNA form, the CDR3 reads TGTGCCATCGGAGGGACTAGTGCGGAGACCCAGTACTTC. The encoded protein is CAIGGTSAETQYF.

This chain connects TRBV7-8 to TRBJ2-6; TRBD2 aligns across 8 bases. CDR1 SGHVS and CDR2 FQNEAQ come from the germline V gene. V dropped 5 bases and J dropped 0; count of bases not matched to a gene: 9. The CDR3 totals 18 residues. The CDR3 region is CASSIFGGGSSGANVLTF. The CDR3 DNA reads TGTGCCAGCAGCATCTTCGGCGGGGGGTCCTCTGGGGCCAACGTCCTGACTTTC.

The J gene is TRBJ2-7, the V gene TRBV19; tentative D call: TRBD1 (5 bases). The CDR3 extends over 15 amino acids. Trimming left V 2 bases short and J 6 bases short, with 17 bases between. Germline V gene sequence: CDR1 LNHDA, CDR2 SQIVND (reference sequence). The CDR3 nucleotides read TGTGCCAGTAGTATATCAACGGGCCGCCAGGGCGAGCAGTACTTC. This gives the protein CASSISTGRQGEQYF.

This chain links TRBV11-1 with TRBJ2-7, with D tentatively TRBD2 (6 bases). This CDR3 has 13 amino acids. Per germline, CDR1 SGHAT and CDR2 FQDESV (reference sequence). With 1 base removed from V and 5 bases from J, the gap between germline ends came to 9 bases. CDR3: CASSLGGENEQYF. DNA of the CDR3: TGTGCCAGCAGCTTAGGCGGGGAAAACGAGCAGTACTTC.

The rearrangement links TRBV19 to TRBJ2-1; D may be TRBD1 (5 bases). Germline V lookup: CDR1 LNHDA, CDR2 SQIVND (reference sequence). The V end was cut by 1 base, the J end by 4 bases, with 5 bases between. CDR3 size: 13 residues. As DNA, the CDR3 is TGTGCCAGTAGTATAGGACAGTACAATGAGCAGTTCTTC. This sequence encodes CASSIGQYNEQFF.